This is a list of T cell receptor beta chains from one sample in a study of cytomegalovirus exposure and HLA in healthy donors. Clones were read by immunoSEQ multiplex PCR, and TCRdb kept only the in-frame ones, dropping some. The repertoire includes 150,000 to 200,000 clones, around 86% of them detected once, and roughly 1.6% sits in the top ten. Sequenced input: PBMCs. These receptors originate from a man between 50 and 59 years old in good health and CMV-seronegative. Both conserved end residues are part of each CDR3. The D gene is left open where the match is weak. Clone size is stated in some rows and not others, as once, few, many or a class when expanded.

abundance: once; v_gene: TRBV7-9; d_gene: TRBD1; len: 16; j_gene: TRBJ1-3; CDR3nt: TGTGCCAGCAGCCTACAGGGGGATTTTGGTGGAAACACCATATATTTT; CDR3aa: CASSLQGDFGGNTIYF
abundance: .; v_gene: TRBV4-3; d_gene: .; len: 16; j_gene: TRBJ2-2; CDR3nt: TGCGCCAGCAGCCGGGGGACTCACCTATACACCGGGGAGCTGTTTTTT; CDR3aa: CASSRGTHLYTGELFF
abundance: .; v_gene: TRBV6-1; d_gene: TRBD2; len: 15; j_gene: TRBJ2-3; CDR3nt: TGTGCCAGCAGTGAACTAGCGGGGTTGACAGATACGCAGTATTTT; CDR3aa: CASSELAGLTDTQYF
abundance: .; v_gene: TRBV11-2; d_gene: TRBD2; len: 17; j_gene: TRBJ2-5; CDR3nt: TGTGCCAGCAGCTCCGGGACTAGCGGGGGGGCACGAGAGACCCAGTACTTC; CDR3aa: CASSSGTSGGARETQYF
abundance: .; v_gene: TRBV29-1; d_gene: .; len: 14; j_gene: TRBJ1-1; CDR3nt: TGCAGCGTTGAAATAGCTGCCTTGAACACTGAAGCTTTCTTT; CDR3aa: CSVEIAALNTEAFF
abundance: .; v_gene: TRBV7-9; d_gene: .; len: 14; j_gene: TRBJ1-4; CDR3nt: TGTGCCAGCAGCTCACGGAGGGCAGTGGAAAAACTGTTTTTT; CDR3aa: CASSSRRAVEKLFF
abundance: .; v_gene: TRBV5-1; d_gene: .; len: 16; j_gene: TRBJ1-6; CDR3nt: TGCGCCAGCAGCTTTGGGGCCGCCTCATCATCCTCACCCCTCCACTTT; CDR3aa: CASSFGAASSSSPLHF
abundance: .; v_gene: TRBV7-9; d_gene: .; len: 15; j_gene: TRBJ2-7; CDR3nt: TGTGCCAGCAGCATAGGCTCAGGGGCAAGGTACGAGCAGTACTTC; CDR3aa: CASSIGSGARYEQYF
abundance: .; v_gene: TRBV9; d_gene: .; len: 17; j_gene: TRBJ2-1; CDR3nt: TGTGCCAGCAGCGTAGACAGGGCCTACAGCTCCTACAATGAGCAGTTCTTC; CDR3aa: CASSVDRAYSSYNEQFF
abundance: .; v_gene: TRBV7-6; d_gene: TRBD1; len: 16; j_gene: TRBJ2-3; CDR3nt: TGTGCCAGCAGCTTCCGGACAGGGGTAAAGGCAGATACGCAGTATTTT; CDR3aa: CASSFRTGVKADTQYF
abundance: few; v_gene: TRBV7-3; d_gene: .; len: 16; j_gene: TRBJ1-1; CDR3nt: TGTGCCAGCAGCTCGCCGGAGAGGACGGGAAACACTGAAGCTTTCTTT; CDR3aa: CASSSPERTGNTEAFF
abundance: .; v_gene: TRBV6-5; d_gene: .; len: 14; j_gene: TRBJ1-2; CDR3nt: TGTGCCAGTGGGGGCCTCCTCTTTAACTATGGCTACACCTTC; CDR3aa: CASGGLLFNYGYTF
abundance: .; v_gene: TRBV19; d_gene: TRBD1; len: 16; j_gene: TRBJ1-1; CDR3nt: TGTGCCAGTAGTTTATACAGGGGGCCCGCCGGCACTGAAGCTTTCTTT; CDR3aa: CASSLYRGPAGTEAFF
abundance: .; v_gene: TRBV29-1; d_gene: TRBD1; len: 12; j_gene: TRBJ2-7; CDR3nt: TGCAGCGCTCGGGACAGTACCTACGAGCAGTACTTC; CDR3aa: CSARDSTYEQYF
abundance: .; v_gene: TRBV9; d_gene: .; len: 15; j_gene: TRBJ1-4; CDR3nt: TGTGCCAGCAGCCCCCGGACATCTAGGGATGAAAAACTGTTTTTT; CDR3aa: CASSPRTSRDEKLFF
abundance: .; v_gene: TRBV13; d_gene: .; len: 13; j_gene: TRBJ1-2; CDR3nt: TGTGCCAGCAGCTCCACGGGGGGGAGGGGCTACACCTTC; CDR3aa: CASSSTGGRGYTF
abundance: .; v_gene: TRBV5-6; d_gene: TRBD1; len: 16; j_gene: TRBJ1-1; CDR3nt: TGTGCCAGCAGCGCGCTGGACAGGGTATCGAGCACTGAAGCTTTCTTT; CDR3aa: CASSALDRVSSTEAFF
abundance: .; v_gene: TRBV19; d_gene: TRBD1; len: 17; j_gene: TRBJ1-5; CDR3nt: TGTGCCAGTAGATCACAGGGGAGAGGTAGGAGCAATCAGCCCCAGCATTTT; CDR3aa: CASRSQGRGRSNQPQHF
abundance: .; v_gene: TRBV5-1; d_gene: .; len: 14; j_gene: TRBJ1-1; CDR3nt: TGCGCCAGCAGCTTACATTCAGGGAACACTGAAGCTTTCTTT; CDR3aa: CASSLHSGNTEAFF
abundance: .; v_gene: TRBV11-2; d_gene: TRBD1; len: 15; j_gene: TRBJ2-5; CDR3nt: TGTGCCAGCAGACTTATCGGACAGGGGAGAGAGACCCAGTACTTC; CDR3aa: CASRLIGQGRETQYF
abundance: .; v_gene: TRBV7-8; d_gene: TRBD2; len: 16; j_gene: TRBJ2-7; CDR3nt: TGTGCCAGCAGCTTAGGGGGGCGGGGGGGCACCTACGAGCAGTACTTC; CDR3aa: CASSLGGRGGTYEQYF
abundance: .; v_gene: TRBV6-6; d_gene: TRBD1; len: 14; j_gene: TRBJ1-5; CDR3nt: TGTGCCAGCAGTCCGACAGGGTTCAATCAGCCCCAGCATTTT; CDR3aa: CASSPTGFNQPQHF
abundance: .; v_gene: TRBV7-3; d_gene: TRBD2; len: 16; j_gene: TRBJ2-5; CDR3nt: TGTGCCAGCAGCTTAAGGGCTAGCGGGGGTCGGGAGACCCAGTACTTC; CDR3aa: CASSLRASGGRETQYF
abundance: few; v_gene: TRBV6-5; d_gene: TRBD1; len: 14; j_gene: TRBJ1-6; CDR3nt: TGTGCCAGCAGTTACGGGACAGGGCAATCACCCCTCCACTTT; CDR3aa: CASSYGTGQSPLHF
abundance: .; v_gene: TRBV19; d_gene: .; len: 13; j_gene: TRBJ1-5; CDR3nt: TGTGCCAGTAGTAGTAACAGGAATCAGCCCCAGCATTTT; CDR3aa: CASSSNRNQPQHF
abundance: once; v_gene: TRBV11-2; d_gene: TRBD1; len: 16; j_gene: TRBJ1-4; CDR3nt: TGTGCCAGCAGCTTAGGTGGGACAGTAACTAATGAAAAACTGTTTTTT; CDR3aa: CASSLGGTVTNEKLFF
abundance: .; v_gene: TRBV7-2; d_gene: TRBD2; len: 17; j_gene: TRBJ2-2; CDR3nt: TGTGCCAGCAGCGGTCTGGGACTAGCGGGGAGAGTCGGGGAGCTGTTTTTT; CDR3aa: CASSGLGLAGRVGELFF
abundance: .; v_gene: TRBV14; d_gene: TRBD1; len: 13; j_gene: TRBJ1-2; CDR3nt: TGTGCCAGCAGCCAGGGTTATCGCCGGGACAGGGGATTC; CDR3aa: CASSQGYRRDRGF
abundance: .; v_gene: TRBV30; d_gene: .; len: 14; j_gene: TRBJ2-7; CDR3nt: TGTGCCTGGAGTCCTATAGCGAACTCCTACGAGCAGTACTTC; CDR3aa: CAWSPIANSYEQYF